This record looks at one TCR beta chain sequence and its context. No antigen is known for it. No base-level quality is on record; no much larger clone is a single base apart. A single peripheral blood draw of around 0.11 L on average was collected from each donor into heparinised tubes. Using a panel that included CD45RO, CCR7, CD25, CD127, CD95 and CD27, naive, central memory, regulatory and stem cell-like memory CD4+ T cells were sorted on a BD FACSAria II. A purity above 98% was achieved for all sorted populations. PBMCs were separated immediately by Lymphoprep density gradient centrifugation and were stained directly, without being cultured. Samples were stained and sorted in pairs, with one healthy donor and one patient per experiment, so that batch effects were minimized. These data originate in a study of beta chain features in type 1 diabetes (dated by TCRdb to 2017 to 2018). About the full investigation: Mean age, gender distribution, total cell number and subset yield were not different between patients and healthy donors. A total of 85 million to 140 million sorted cells were examined across all samples, and a strong correlation was observed between cell number per subset and RNA yield. The study compared the TCRB repertoires of sorted circulating CD4+ T cell subsets in recently diagnosed type 1 diabetes patients with those in matched healthy donors. Naive and central memory subsets were obtained from all 30 or so donors, but regulatory and stem cell-like memory subsets were isolated from only 8 patients and roughly eight healthy donors.

All of the isolated RNA was reverse transcribed with the High Capacity cDNA Reverse Transcription Kit, so expressed TCRB transcripts were sequenced. Naive, central memory and regulatory T cell samples underwent deep immunoSEQ sequencing, averaging about 3.57 million total reads per sample. After sorted cells were lysed in RLT buffer, RNA was extracted with DNase-treated RNeasy Micro or Mini kits, with the choice depending on cell number. To prevent cross-contamination, each cell subset was processed individually, whereas patient and healthy donor samples were processed jointly. The immunoSEQ multiplex PCR was used to amplify TCRB sequences from cDNA, yielding 87-bp fragments that span the CDR3 region. Sequencing of the amplicons was done on the Illumina HiSeq platform. The paper's processing steps were these. Synthetic template baselines were used to correct PCR bias computationally, reads within Hamming distance 2 were collapsed, and singletons that could not be merged were discarded. By aligning reads against IMGT, V, D and J genes, CDR3 length, and insertions or deletions at six rearrangement sites were assigned. Within each subset, clonotype counts were normalized to sorted cell number, after which true diversity and Gini coefficients were computed with the tcR R package. Repertoire sharing was quantified using the overlap coefficient calculated on TCRB nucleotide sequences. What TCRdb holds here is the immuneACCESS table cut down to in-frame rearrangements. Part of the clones is not present; checked against another copy, under half of the missing clones reflect an unresolved V gene, and the others are unexplained. Clone size and V and J calls were adopted from that table, with D and trimming inferred from the DNA. Recorded for this sample are approximately 140,000 clones; nearly 50% of them occurred a single time. The ten largest account for roughly 0.42% of the sample.

Broad study findings and their caveats: At VDJ recombination sites, patients with type 1 diabetes made fewer insertions and deleted more nucleotides, a pattern implying thymic rearrangement abnormalities. Naive, central memory and regulatory TCRB repertoires appeared to be more similar among patients than among healthy donors. PCR might favor shorter templates, but patient and control samples were amplified and corrected together, so any skew would affect both groups equally. Because small numbers of individuals were included in the HLA sub-analyses, any influence of HLA type on TCRB rearrangement was left unresolved. Sequencing cDNA rather than genomic DNA could over-represent highly expressing activated cells, although activation and CD3 levels did not differ between groups. A moderate but significant shortening of TCRB CDR3 length was observed in type 1 diabetes patients in all four CD4+ subsets.

The sample consisted of Tregs from blood. The sample's cell subset or site label, in plain terms: regulatory CD4+ T cells. This TCR was recovered from a man aged 18-30 years in good health.

Here is the DNA: TGTGCCAGCAGGGCCAAACAGAGTAGCAATCAGCCCCAGCATTTT. The translation is CASRAKQSSNQPQHF. This chain is built from TRBV2 and TRBJ1-5, with no confident D gene call. V is clipped by 6 bases and J by 0 bases, and the sequence between their germline boundaries is 12 bases long. From its cysteine to its phenylalanine, the CDR3 spans 15 amino acids. Only CDR3 DNA remains: 45 bases, in frame from the first base. CDR1 and CDR2, looked up from the germline V gene, are SNHLY and FYNNEI.